A selection of T cell receptor beta chains follows, all from one sample in a study of blood T cell repertoires in COVID-19. Clones were sequenced by immunoSEQ multiplex PCR, and TCRdb holds only the in-frame ones, with some missing. The data show 250,000 to 300,000 clones, about 73% seen once. The sample comprised peripheral blood. The receptors stem from a woman aged 80 or older with acute or convalescent COVID-19. Each CDR3 is given with its conserved first and last residue. The D gene is left open where the match is weak. Size is omitted from some rows. Given values are once, few, many or a class for expanded clones.

cdr3_length,j_call,v_call,clone_size,d_call,cdr3_nt,cdr3_aa
18,TRBJ2-1,TRBV5-1,once,TRBD2,TGCGCCAGCAGCTTGGCCGGGCTAGCGGGGAGCTCCTACAATGAGCAGTTCTTC,CASSLAGLAGSSYNEQFF
13,TRBJ1-1,TRBV5-4,many,-,TGTGCCAGCAGCTTGTCGCTAGAGACTGAAGCTTTCTTT,CASSLSLETEAFF
15,TRBJ2-7,TRBV19,-,TRBD2,TGTGCCAGTAGTGACGGACTAGCGGGGGTACTTGGGCAGTACTTC,CASSDGLAGVLGQYF
15,TRBJ2-2,TRBV27,-,-,TGTGCCAGCAGTCCCCAAACGTCGGGCACCGGGGAGCTGTTTTTT,CASSPQTSGTGELFF
13,TRBJ2-1,TRBV5-1,-,TRBD1,TGCGCCAGCAGCAAGGACAGGGCCAATGAGCAGTTCTTC,CASSKDRANEQFF
13,TRBJ1-4,TRBV10-2,-,-,TGCGCCAGCAGTAGTGGGGCAGGTGAAAAACTGTTTTTT,CASSSGAGEKLFF
18,TRBJ1-5,TRBV19,-,TRBD1,TGTGCCAGTAGTATGAGGCGGGTAGGGGGCAATAGCAATCAGCCCCAGCATTTT,CASSMRRVGGNSNQPQHF
14,TRBJ1-2,TRBV6-5,-,-,TGTGCCAGCAGTTACGGTGGGGGCAACTATGGCTACACCTTC,CASSYGGGNYGYTF
16,TRBJ2-7,TRBV27,-,-,TGTGCCAGCAGTCGATCAGGGGTCCTTAGCTCCTACGAGCAGTACTTC,CASSRSGVLSSYEQYF
18,TRBJ1-6,TRBV4-3,-,TRBD1,TGCGCCAGCAGCCAAGATCCCCCTAGCGACAGGGCCAATTCACCCCTCCACTTT,CASSQDPPSDRANSPLHF
12,TRBJ2-7,TRBV29-1,-,TRBD2,TGCAGCGTTTCCGCGGGGGGCTACGAGCAGTACTTC,CSVSAGGYEQYF
16,TRBJ1-1,TRBV3-1/TRBV3-2,-,-,TGTGCCAGCAGCCAAGATTGGTCGGGGGGAAGCACTGAAGCTTTCTTT,CASSQDWSGGSTEAFF
16,TRBJ1-5,TRBV15,once,-,TGTGCCACCAGCAGAGGAGAAGAGGCAGGGATTCAGCCCCAGCATTTT,CATSRGEEAGIQPQHF
15,TRBJ2-7,TRBV28,-,TRBD1,TGTGCCAGCGTGACTGCCGGGACAGGGACCTACGAGCAGTACTTC,CASVTAGTGTYEQYF
15,TRBJ2-3,TRBV4-1,-,-,TGCGCCAGCAGCCTCGGGGGGCAGGGCACAGATACGCAGTATTTT,CASSLGGQGTDTQYF
12,TRBJ2-7,TRBV12-3/TRBV12-4,-,-,TGTGCCAGCAGTCCGGGTGGCTCCGAGCAGTACTTC,CASSPGGSEQYF
13,TRBJ1-4,TRBV7-9,once,-,TGTGCCAGCGGGCCTCTCTATGGCGAAAAACTGTTTTTT,CASGPLYGEKLFF
14,TRBJ2-7,TRBV5-5,few,-,TGTGCCAGCAGCCTATTGGGCCTCTCCTACGAGCAGTACTTC,CASSLLGLSYEQYF
13,TRBJ2-5,TRBV12-3/TRBV12-4,-,-,TGTGCCAGCAGTTTAACCGGGGGAGAGACCCAGTACTTC,CASSLTGGETQYF
13,TRBJ1-1,TRBV6-6,-,-,TGTGCCAGCACGGAGGGAATGAACACTGAAGCTTTCTTT,CASTEGMNTEAFF
13,TRBJ1-2,TRBV19,-,-,TGTGCCAGTAGTATAAACAGTTTCTATGGCTACACCTTC,CASSINSFYGYTF
14,TRBJ2-3,TRBV24-1,-,TRBD1,TGTGCCACCAGTGGGACAGGGATGACAGATACGCAGTATTTT,CATSGTGMTDTQYF
13,TRBJ2-1,TRBV7-8,-,-,TGTGCCAGCAGTCAAGACAGAAACAATGAGCAGTTCTTC,CASSQDRNNEQFF
14,TRBJ2-7,TRBV19,-,TRBD1,TGTGCCAGTACCACGGGACAGGGTACCCACGAGCAGTACTTC,CASTTGQGTHEQYF
15,TRBJ2-7,TRBV5-6,-,-,TGTGCCAGCAGCACGTACAGGGACGTATCCTACGAGCAGTACTTC,CASSTYRDVSYEQYF
16,TRBJ2-2,TRBV5-1,-,-,TGCGCCAGCAGCGAGACAGGGCCTGGAGGGACCGGGGAGCTGTTTTTT,CASSETGPGGTGELFF
14,TRBJ2-1,TRBV21-1,-,-,TGTGCCAGCGGAATGACAGGAACCTACAATGAGCAGTTCTTC,CASGMTGTYNEQFF
14,TRBJ1-4,TRBV7-9,few,TRBD1,TGTGCCAGCTCGCGAGGGGACAGTAATGAAAAACTGTTTTTT,CASSRGDSNEKLFF
14,TRBJ2-5,TRBV7-2,-,TRBD2,TGTGCCAGCAGCTTGGGACTAGCCGGGAAGACCCAGTACTTC,CASSLGLAGKTQYF
15,TRBJ2-3,TRBV11-2,-,TRBD2,TGTGCCAGCAGCTCCGCCGGGACTAACACAGATACGCAGTATTTT,CASSSAGTNTDTQYF
17,TRBJ2-3,TRBV3-1/TRBV3-2,-,TRBD2,TGTGCCAGCAGCCCCCTAGCGGGGGGCGTTAGCACAGATACGCAGTATTTT,CASSPLAGGVSTDTQYF
15,TRBJ2-3,TRBV5-1,-,TRBD2,TGCGCCAGCAGCTCCGGGACTAGCGGCACAGATACGCAGTATTTT,CASSSGTSGTDTQYF
16,TRBJ2-6,TRBV5-1,-,TRBD1,TGCGCCAGCAGCGTCTCAGGGGGCTATGGGGCCAACGTCCTGACTTTC,CASSVSGGYGANVLTF
15,TRBJ1-1,TRBV18,-,-,TGTGCCAGCTCCCTCCAACAGGGTATGAACACTGAAGCTTTCTTT,CASSLQQGMNTEAFF
16,TRBJ1-4,TRBV11-2,-,TRBD1,TGTGCCAGCAGGGGGACAGGGGGATCGGCTAATGAAAAACTGTTTTTT,CASRGTGGSANEKLFF
17,TRBJ2-2,TRBV6-2/TRBV6-3,-,TRBD2,TGTGCCAGCAGTTACCCCGGGATAGCGGGGAACACCGGGGAGCTGTTTTTT,CASSYPGIAGNTGELFF
15,TRBJ2-2,TRBV6-5,once,-,TGTGCCAGCAGTTACACGGTCTCGGGGGGCCGGGAGCTGTTTTTT,CASSYTVSGGRELFF
14,TRBJ2-4,TRBV4-2,-,-,TGTGCCAGCAGCCAAGGGCTAGCAGTAAACATTCAGTACTTC,CASSQGLAVNIQYF
15,TRBJ2-5,TRBV11-1,-,-,TGTGCCAGCAGCTTAGGAAGACAGCCACAAGAGACCCAGTACTTC,CASSLGRQPQETQYF
14,TRBJ1-4,TRBV11-2,few,-,TGTGCCAGCAGCCGTGGACAGCTTGGGGAAAAACTGTTTTTT,CASSRGQLGEKLFF